The text below deals with one T cell receptor beta chain. Antigen unknown. This entry comes from a study of T cell responses to AZD1222 COVID-19 vaccine. Profiled with immunoSEQ multiplex PCR; TCRdb holds only in-frame clones, not every one. The sample contains 160,000 or so clones, approximately 94% of which appear only once. CDR1 MNHEY and CDR2 SMNVEV come from the germline V gene (reference sequence). CDR3 length: 15 residues. Trimming stripped 4 bases from V and 4 bases from J, with 16 bases between. Study-level findings and limits: Repertoires were obtained solely post-peak T cell response. Clonal diversity was possibly underestimated, and the donors were mostly white British, with more females. Vaccine-associated CD4 TCRs ranged over spike, dominating at 160-218 and 743-854.

J is TRBJ1-1 and V is TRBV27; D is possibly TRBD1 (6 bases). The receptor was derived from an adult who received the AZD1222 COVID-19 vaccine. The material sequenced was peripheral blood, taken 28 days after the second AZD1222 dose. The CDR3 spells CASSSQQGGGTEAFF. For the CDR3, the DNA is TGTGCCAGCAGTTCCCAACAGGGCGGGGGCACTGAAGCTTTCTTT.